One T cell receptor beta chain is described in this entry. The target antigen is unknown. TCRdb analysed the reads with MiXCR anew, one entry per CDR3 protein. The sample includes approximately 590,000 distinct CDR3 sequences, almost 40% of them seen just once. The record originates from a study of T cell repertoires in cytomegalovirus infection. On the study more broadly: Alongside well-studied HLA-B-restricted CMV epitopes, recently identified HLA-C-restricted CMV epitopes were also used. Indicated by public TCR beta signatures were CMV infection and matching HLA type.

V was pared by 0 bases and J by 1 base, with 16 bases between. There are 16 residues in the CDR3. Germline V gives CDR1 GTSNPN, CDR2 SVGIG (reference sequence). Study results and caveats: CMV-specific TCR beta clonotypes restricted by HLA-C were the ones dominating the ex vivo response.

The chain joins TRBV30 to TRBJ2-7, with D maybe TRBD1 (6 bases). The input for sequencing was cultured PBMCs, taken from culture after CMV antigen stimulation. This receptor was taken from a human donor in good health (CMV status not recorded). Some clones in this sample may be carry-over from other donors' samples. The CDR3 DNA is TGTGCCTGGAGTGTACATAAGGGGGATCGGTCCTACGAGCAGTACTTC. Translating gives CAWSVHKGDRSYEQYF.